This T cell receptor beta chain was identified during a study of spatial heterogeneity in lung cancer. The library protocol tagged each TCR cDNA with a unique molecular identifier. TCRdb re-called the 5' RACE reads with MiXCR, one entry per CDR3 protein. In the table there are about 40,000 distinct CDR3 sequences, 5% to 5.5% of which are singletons. Per the germline V gene, CDR1 is SGHRS and CDR2 is YFSETQ. This CDR3 comprises 16 residues. The V and J ends lost 1 base and 0 bases respectively, with 13 bases between them. In its sample, this clonotype was seen many times. Regarding time point: sample taken at primary tumor resection. Unsorted samples of tumor, nontumor lung or frozen PBMC had their whole RNA sequenced.

This clonotype was sampled from a female donor with early-stage non-small cell lung cancer. Sequencing used PBMCs, obtained at surgery. The V call is TRBV5-1, the J call TRBJ1-1, with D hard to call. CDR3 coding DNA: TGCGCCAGCAGCTTGTCAGCAGGTAGTTTGAACACTGAAGCTTTCTTT. This translates into CASSLSAGSLNTEAFF.